These 14 T cell receptor beta chains originate from one sample sequenced in a study of T cell responses to AZD1222 COVID-19 vaccine. Repertoires were generated with immunoSEQ multiplex PCR, while TCRdb's copy carries only in-frame clones and drops some. The sample holds some 130,000 clones; roughly nine tenths are singletons and the top ten take 1.5%. This material consisted of peripheral blood, taken on day 0 of AZD1222 vaccination. These TCRs come from an adult in good health.

The chain is built from TRBV9 and TRBJ1-1, with D perhaps matching TRBD1 (5 bases). V lost 0 bases to trimming and J lost 1 base, with 7 bases between them. Germline V gives CDR1 SGDLS, CDR2 YYNGEE. CDR3 length: 14 residues. CDR3 coding DNA: TGTGCCAGCAGCGTAGGGGGGGAGAACACTGAAGCTTTCTTT. It yields the protein CASSVGGENTEAFF.

The chain has TRBV10-3 and TRBJ1-2; D not resolved. Germline lookup yields CDR1 ENHRY and CDR2 SYGVKD. CDR3 length equals 13 residues. V was trimmed by 0 bases and J by 6 bases, leaving 8 bases between them. The CDR3 coding sequence is TGTGCCATCAGTGAGTCGGTAGGCGATGGCTACACCTTC. Its protein is CAISESVGDGYTF.

V usage is TRBV7-9 and J usage is TRBJ1-3, with TRBD1 matching over 8 bases. CDR3 length: 16 amino acids. After removal of 5 bases from V and 0 bases from J, the junction contained 6 bases not matched to a gene. Looked up from germline, CDR1 is SEHNR and CDR2 is FQNEAQ (reference sequence). The CDR3 nucleotides are TGTGCCAGCAGCGGACGGACAGGGAGCTCTGGAAACACCATATATTTT. Translating gives CASSGRTGSSGNTIYF. Full variable domain (remainder filled in from reference TRBV7-9 and TRBJ1-3): DTGVSQNPRHKITKRGQNVTFRCDPISEHNRLYWYRQTLGQGPEFLTYFQNEAQLEKSRLLSDRFSAERPKGSFSTLEIQRTEQGDSAMYLCASSGRTGSSGNTIYFGEGSWLTVV.

This rearrangement joins TRBV6-5 to TRBJ1-1; D unresolved. V gave up 6 bases and J gave up 11 bases, with 10 bases separating them. The CDR3 is made up of 10 amino acids. Germline loops: CDR1 MNHEY, CDR2 SVGAGI. This chain's CDR3 is CASRDLRAFF. The CDR3 DNA sequence: TGTGCCAGCAGGGACCTCAGGGCTTTCTTT.

J is TRBJ1-1 and V is TRBV4-1, with D maybe TRBD1 (6 bases). The CDR3 runs 15 residues. The germline V and J ends were trimmed by 3 bases and 2 bases, with 13 bases remaining between them. Germline CDR1 reads MGHRA; CDR2 reads YSYEKL. The CDR3 DNA sequence: TGCGCCAGCAGCCAGGTGGGACACCCTAACACTGAAGCTTTCTTT. Residues: CASSQVGHPNTEAFF.

The chain recombines TRBV13 with TRBJ2-1, with 9 bases that match TRBD2. J was trimmed by 10 bases and V by 3 bases; bases with no gene match: 10. This CDR3 has 15 residues. The germline CDR1 and CDR2 sequences are PRHDT and FYEKMQ (reference sequence). CDR3 nucleotides: TGTGCCAGCAGCTTGAGTGGCGGGGGGGCCTGGGAGCAGTTCTTC. It translates to CASSLSGGGAWEQFF.

This chain connects TRBV7-9 to TRBJ2-1; 8 bases align to TRBD1. The CDR3 is 14 residues long. Germline V gene sequence: CDR1 SEHNR, CDR2 FQNEAQ (reference sequence). Trimming at V came to 5 bases and at J to 3 bases, leaving 3 bases not matched to a gene. As DNA, the CDR3 is TGTGCCAGCAGCGTCACAGGGGGCTACAATGAGCAGTTCTTC. Its translation: CASSVTGGYNEQFF.

The chain has TRBV9 and TRBJ2-5, with unresolved D. Germline CDR1 reads SGDLS; CDR2 reads YYNGEE. This CDR3 comprises 11 residues. V lost 4 bases to trimming and J lost 4 bases, with 5 bases between them. The CDR3 DNA follows: TGTGCCAGCAGCCAAGGAGAGACCCAGTACTTC. Amino acids: CASSQGETQYF.

This clone appeared a few times. The chain carries TRBV5-6 and TRBJ2-5; D is undetermined. Germline assignment: CDR1 SGHDT and CDR2 YYEEEE. V dropped 4 bases and J dropped 0 bases, with 13 bases sitting between them. The CDR3 has 15 residues. The CDR3: CASSRPTWYQETQYF. The CDR3 region has the DNA TGTGCCAGCAGCCGGCCGACCTGGTACCAAGAGACCCAGTACTTC.

The CDR3 spells CASSQGPRNTGGAGANVLTF. The CDR3 region has the DNA TGCGCCAGCAGCCAAGGGCCGAGAAATACAGGGGGCGCTGGGGCCAACGTCCTGACTTTC. The rearrangement joins TRBV4-1 to TRBJ2-6; TRBD1 aligns across 9 bases. The germline CDR1 and CDR2 sequences are MGHRA and YSYEKL. CDR3 size: 20 residues. Losses at the gene ends were 1 base for V and 2 bases for J; bases not matched to a gene: 12.

The genes are TRBV4-2 and TRBJ2-2; D is unclear. Germline loops: CDR1 LGHNA, CDR2 YNFKEQ. V lost 4 bases to trimming and J lost 7 bases, with 7 bases between them. The CDR3 spans 12 residues. The DNA of the CDR3 is TGTGCCAGCAGCCGCGACATCGGGGAGCTGTTTTTT. It yields the protein CASSRDIGELFF.

V and J are TRBV24-1 and TRBJ2-3; TRBD2 agrees at 8 bases. Losses at the gene ends were 7 bases for V and 1 base for J; bases not matched to a gene: 6. This CDR3 is built from 15 residues. CDR1 KGHDR and CDR2 SFDVKD come from the germline V gene. This chain's CDR3 is CATSRGGAGTDTQYF. CDR3 in DNA: TGTGCCACCAGCCGGGGGGGGGCGGGCACAGATACGCAGTATTTT.

The V call is TRBV9, the J call TRBJ1-1; D is uncertain. The V end lost 0 bases, the J end lost 7 bases, and 10 bases lay between the germline ends. CDR1 SGDLS and CDR2 YYNGEE come from the germline V gene. This CDR3 contains 13 residues. DNA of the CDR3: TGTGCCAGCAGCGTAGGTATCTCAGGTGAAGCTTTCTTT. It encodes CASSVGISGEAFF.

The chain couples TRBV9 to TRBJ1-6; D is unclear. The CDR3 contains 15 residues. Trimming cost V 5 bases and J 4 bases, with 13 bases left between them. Per germline, CDR1 SGDLS and CDR2 YYNGEE. CDR3 amino acids: CASSQGQFYNSPLHF. The CDR3 nucleotides read TGTGCCAGCAGTCAAGGGCAGTTTTATAATTCACCCCTCCACTTT. Using reference TRBV9 and TRBJ1-6 for the parts outside the CDR3, the full variable domain is DSGVTQTPKHLITATGQRVTLRCSPRSGDLSVYWYQQSLDQGLQFLIQYYNGEERAKGNILERFSAQQFPDLHSELNLSSLELGDSALYFCASSQGQFYNSPLHFGNGTRLTVT.